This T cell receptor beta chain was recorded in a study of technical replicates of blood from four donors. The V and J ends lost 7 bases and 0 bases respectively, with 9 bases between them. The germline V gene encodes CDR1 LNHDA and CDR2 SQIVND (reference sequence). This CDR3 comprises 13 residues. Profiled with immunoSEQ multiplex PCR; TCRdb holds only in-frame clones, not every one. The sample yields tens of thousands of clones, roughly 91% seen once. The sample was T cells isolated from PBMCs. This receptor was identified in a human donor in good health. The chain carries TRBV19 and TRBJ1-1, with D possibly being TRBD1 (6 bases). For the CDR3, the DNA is TGTGCCAGTAACCCAGGGGTGAACACTGAAGCTTTCTTT. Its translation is CASNPGVNTEAFF.